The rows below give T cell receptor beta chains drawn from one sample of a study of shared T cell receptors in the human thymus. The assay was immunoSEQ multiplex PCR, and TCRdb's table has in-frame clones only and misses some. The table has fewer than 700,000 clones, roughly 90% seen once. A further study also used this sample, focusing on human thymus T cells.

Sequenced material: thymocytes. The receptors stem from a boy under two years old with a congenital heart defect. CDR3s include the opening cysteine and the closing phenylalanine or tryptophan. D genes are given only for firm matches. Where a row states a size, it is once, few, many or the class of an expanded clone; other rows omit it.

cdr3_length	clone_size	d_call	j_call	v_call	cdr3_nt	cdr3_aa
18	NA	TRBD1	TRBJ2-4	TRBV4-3	TGCGCCAGCAGCCAAGATTCCGGACAGGGGATAGCCAAAAACATTCAGTACTTC	CASSQDSGQGIAKNIQYF
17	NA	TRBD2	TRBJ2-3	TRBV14	TGTGCCAGCAGCCAAGGGGGACTAGCGCCTAGCACATATACGCAGTATTTT	CASSQGGLAPSTYTQYF
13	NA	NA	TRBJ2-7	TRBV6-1	TGTGCCACCAGTAGACAGGCTCACACCGAGCAGTACTTC	CATSRQAHTEQYF
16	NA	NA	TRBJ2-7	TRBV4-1	TGCGCCAGCAGCCAAGGTAGGCCAGGGATCGGCTACGAGCAGTACTTC	CASSQGRPGIGYEQYF
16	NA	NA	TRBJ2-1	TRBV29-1	TGCAGCGTTGAAGACGTAAGGAGGCCCTCCTACAATGAGCAGTTCTTC	CSVEDVRRPSYNEQFF
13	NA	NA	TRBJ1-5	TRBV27	TGTGCCAGCGGGAGACATAGCAATCAGCCCCAGCATTTT	CASGRHSNQPQHF
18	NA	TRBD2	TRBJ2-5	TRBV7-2	TGTGCCAGCAGTCAAGCGGGAGTGGCCCCCCTTAACCAAGAGACCCAGTACTTC	CASSQAGVAPLNQETQYF
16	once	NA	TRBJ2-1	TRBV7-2	TGTGCCAGCAGCCCGTTCGGCGGGCAGGGGAAGAATGAGCAGTTCTTC	CASSPFGGQGKNEQFF
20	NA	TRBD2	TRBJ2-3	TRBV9	TGTGCCAGCAGCCTCCAGCGGGGACAGGGACTAGCGGCGCGCACAGATACGCAGTATTTT	CASSLQRGQGLAARTDTQYF
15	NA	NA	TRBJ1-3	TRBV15	TGTGCCACCATATGGTCAGGCCTCTCTGGAAACACCATATATTTT	CATIWSGLSGNTIYF
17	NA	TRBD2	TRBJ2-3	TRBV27	TGTGCCAGCAGTTTATTGGAGCGGGAGGGCCAAACAGATACGCAGTATTTT	CASSLLEREGQTDTQYF
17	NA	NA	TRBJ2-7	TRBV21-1	TGTGCCAGCAGCAATGGGCTAGCGGGAGGGCCCCCCTACGAGCAGTACTTC	CASSNGLAGGPPYEQYF
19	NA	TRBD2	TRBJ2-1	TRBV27	TGTGCCAGCAGTCCCGGACTAGCGGGAGGGCCTGAGGCCTACAATGAGCAGTTCTTC	CASSPGLAGGPEAYNEQFF
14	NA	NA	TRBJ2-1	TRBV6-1	TGTGCCAGCAACCAAACAGGGTCCTACAATGAGCAGTTCTTC	CASNQTGSYNEQFF
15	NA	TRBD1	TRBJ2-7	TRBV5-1	TGCGCCAGCAGCTTGGGGACAGGGATCTCGATCGAGCAGTACTTC	CASSLGTGISIEQYF
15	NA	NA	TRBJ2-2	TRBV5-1	TGCGCCAGCACCTTTGACAGCCTCTTCACCGGGGAGCTGTTTTTT	CASTFDSLFTGELFF
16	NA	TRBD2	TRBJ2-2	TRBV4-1	TGCGCCAGCAGCCACACTAGCGGGGATAACACCGGGGAGCTGTTTTTT	CASSHTSGDNTGELFF
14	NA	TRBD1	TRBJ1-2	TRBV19	TGTGCCAGTAGGGGGACAGGTCGTCACTATGGCTACACCTTC	CASRGTGRHYGYTF
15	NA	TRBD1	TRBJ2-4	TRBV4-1	TGCGCCAGCAGCCCCCCGAACAGGGGTAAAAACATTCAGTACTTC	CASSPPNRGKNIQYF
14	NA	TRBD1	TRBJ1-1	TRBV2	TGTGCCAGCAGCCCGGGACAGGGGGGTCCTGAAGCTTTCTTT	CASSPGQGGPEAFF
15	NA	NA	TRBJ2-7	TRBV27	TGTGCCAGCAGTTTAAGGGACAAAATGTCGTACGAGCAGTACTTC	CASSLRDKMSYEQYF
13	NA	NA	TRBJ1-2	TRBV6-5	TGTGCCAGCAGAGGAACAGGGCACTATGGCTACACCTTC	CASRGTGHYGYTF
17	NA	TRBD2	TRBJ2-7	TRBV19	TGTGCCAGTAGTAAAACCCTAGGACTAGCGGGTCCCTACGAGCAGTACTTC	CASSKTLGLAGPYEQYF
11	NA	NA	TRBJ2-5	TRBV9	TGTGCCAGCAGCGTTCGGGAGACCCAGTACTTC	CASSVRETQYF
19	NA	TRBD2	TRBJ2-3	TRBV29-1	TGCAGCGTTGAAGATGTAGGAGCGGGAGGGCTTGGGTGGGCAGATACGCAGTATTTT	CSVEDVGAGGLGWADTQYF
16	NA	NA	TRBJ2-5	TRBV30	TGTGCCTGGAGTTCCCGGACACGTACCACGAAAGAGACCCAGTACTTC	CAWSSRTRTTKETQYF
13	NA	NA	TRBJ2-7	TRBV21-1	TGTGCCAATCGGGGACAGGGTGCGGACGAGCAGTACTTC	CANRGQGADEQYF
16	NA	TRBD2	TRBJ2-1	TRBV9	TGTGCCAGCAGCGTTGGTTCTAAGCGGGAGTACAATGAGCAGTTCTTC	CASSVGSKREYNEQFF
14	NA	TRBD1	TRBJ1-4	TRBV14	TGTGCCAGCAGCCAAGTCCCGGCAGGGGGGAAACTGTTTTTT	CASSQVPAGGKLFF
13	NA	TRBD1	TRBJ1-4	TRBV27	TGTGCCAGCAGTTCCGGACAGGGAAGAAAACTGTTTTTT	CASSSGQGRKLFF
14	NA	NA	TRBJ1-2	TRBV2	TGTGCCAGCTACCCGGCGGGGGCGCCAGATGGCTACACCTTC	CASYPAGAPDGYTF
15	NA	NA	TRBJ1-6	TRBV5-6	TGTGCCAGCAGCACCCGACATTTCTATAATTCACCCCTCCACTTT	CASSTRHFYNSPLHF
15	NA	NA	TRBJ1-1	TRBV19	TGTGCCAGTAGTATATCCCTCACAATGAACACTGAAGCTTTCTTT	CASSISLTMNTEAFF
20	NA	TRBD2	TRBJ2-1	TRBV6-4	TGTGCCAGCTCCCGACGGAGTGGACTAGCGGGAGGGCCATTCTGGAATGAGCAGTTCTTC	CASSRRSGLAGGPFWNEQFF
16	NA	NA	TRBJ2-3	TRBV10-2	TGCGCCAGCAGTAAACTCGGGTACCCTAGCACAGATACGCAGTATTTT	CASSKLGYPSTDTQYF
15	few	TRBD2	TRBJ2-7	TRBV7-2	TGTGCCAGCAGCTTAGCCAGCGGGAGGGCGATCGAGCAGTACTTC	CASSLASGRAIEQYF
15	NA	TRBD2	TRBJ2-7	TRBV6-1	TGTGCCAGCAGTTGGTTGCGGGAGGGCCACAACGAGCAGTACTTC	CASSWLREGHNEQYF
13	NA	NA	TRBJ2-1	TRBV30	TGTGCCTGGACCCCCATAGGGGCGTATGAGCAGTTCTTC	CAWTPIGAYEQFF
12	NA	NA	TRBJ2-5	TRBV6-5	TGTGCCAGCATGGCAGGTGAAGAGACCCAGTACTTC	CASMAGEETQYF
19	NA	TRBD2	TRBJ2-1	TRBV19	TGTGCCAGTAGTAAGGCCGGGACTAGCGGGAGGGTTAGGTACAATGAGCAGTTCTTC	CASSKAGTSGRVRYNEQFF
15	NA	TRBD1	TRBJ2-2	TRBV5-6	TGTGCCAGCAGCACGACAGGGAATGGCACCGGGGAGCTGTTTTTT	CASSTTGNGTGELFF
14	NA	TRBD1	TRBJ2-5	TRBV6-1	TGTGCCAGCAGTGACCCGGGACAGAAAGAGACCCAGCACTTC	CASSDPGQKETQHF
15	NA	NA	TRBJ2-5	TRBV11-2	TGTGCCAGCAGCTTTCTAACAGGGAGTGCAGAGACCCAGTACTTC	CASSFLTGSAETQYF
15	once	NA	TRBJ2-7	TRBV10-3	TGTGCCATCAGTGAGGATGCTAGCCTAACATACGAGCAGTACTTC	CAISEDASLTYEQYF
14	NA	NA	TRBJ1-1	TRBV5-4	TGTGCCAGCCCGCCGGGAGGCATGAACACTGAAGCTTTCTTT	CASPPGGMNTEAFF
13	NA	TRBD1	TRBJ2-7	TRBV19	TGTGCCAGTAGTATGGACAGGGTAGGGGAGCAGTACTTC	CASSMDRVGEQYF
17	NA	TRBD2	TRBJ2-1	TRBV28	TGTGCCAGCAGTTTAGGGAATCGGGAGGTCCTATACAATGAGCAGTTCTTC	CASSLGNREVLYNEQFF
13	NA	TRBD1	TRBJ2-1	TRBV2	TGTGCCAGCGGAAACAGGGGGCGGGGTGAGCAGTTCTTC	CASGNRGRGEQFF
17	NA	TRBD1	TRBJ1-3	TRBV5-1	TGCGCCAGCAGCTTGGGGGACAGGGGCCGGGACGGAAACACCATATATTTT	CASSLGDRGRDGNTIYF
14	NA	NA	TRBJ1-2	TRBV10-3	TGTGCCATCAGTGAGGGCAGGTTTGACTATGGCTACACCTTC	CAISEGRFDYGYTF
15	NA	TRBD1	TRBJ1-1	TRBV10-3	TGTGCCATCAGTGGGTTGACAGGGGATAAGACTGAAGCTTTCTTT	CAISGLTGDKTEAFF
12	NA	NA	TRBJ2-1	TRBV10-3	TGTGCCGTAGGAGACCTTAGCACTGAGCAGTTCTTC	CAVGDLSTEQFF
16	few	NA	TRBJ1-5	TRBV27	TGTGCCAGCAGGCATCGTGGAGGGAGAGACAATCAGCCCCAGCATTTT	CASRHRGGRDNQPQHF